This is a list of T cell receptor beta chains from one sample in a study of shared clonotypes between healthy human individuals. Some clones are missing from TCRdb's copy, which holds only in-frame ones; the method was immunoSEQ multiplex PCR. This sample carries roughly 1 million clones, roughly 80% of them seen once, and the ten largest clones take approximately 1.3%. Source material: memory CD4+ T cells sorted from blood. The receptors come from a man between 18 and 35 years old in good health. The CDR3 runs from the conserved cysteine through the conserved F or W. The D gene is left open where the match is weak. The size of a clone is reported for some rows only, either as once, few or many, or as a class for expanded clones.

len	d_gene	v_gene	abundance	j_gene	CDR3nt	CDR3aa
13	.	TRBV28	few	TRBJ1-2	TGTGCCAGCACCAAGGGGGTAGGGTATGGCTACACCTTC	CASTKGVGYGYTF
14	TRBD1	TRBV30	once	TRBJ2-2	TGTGCCTGGAGGAGGGACAGGAGCACCGGGGAGCTGTTTTTT	CAWRRDRSTGELFF
12	.	TRBV27	.	TRBJ2-7	TGTGCCAGCAGTTTGGAGGGTGGCGAGCAGTACTTC	CASSLEGGEQYF
15	.	TRBV5-1	few	TRBJ2-2	TGCGCCAGCAGCTTGGTAGTTTCGAACACCGGGGAGCTGTTTTTT	CASSLVVSNTGELFF
15	.	TRBV30	.	TRBJ1-4	TGTGCCTGGAATGACCTCGGGACATCTAATGAAAAACTGTTTTTT	CAWNDLGTSNEKLFF
14	.	TRBV4-3	.	TRBJ2-1	TGCGCCAGCAGCCTCGGTGGTGAGTACCATGAGCAGTTCTTC	CASSLGGEYHEQFF
15	TRBD1	TRBV2	.	TRBJ1-4	TGTGCCAGCAGAGAACAGGGGAAAGATAATGAAAAACTGTTTTTT	CASREQGKDNEKLFF
12	.	TRBV29-1	.	TRBJ2-1	TGCAGCGTTGTTACGGATTACAATGAGCAGTTCTTC	CSVVTDYNEQFF
15	.	TRBV5-6	.	TRBJ2-5	TGTGCCAGCAGCACCTGGAGGGGAGTTGGAGAGACCCAGTACTTC	CASSTWRGVGETQYF
14	.	TRBV15	.	TRBJ2-5	TGTGCCACCAGCAGAACCTTAGGGAAAGAGACCCAGTACTTC	CATSRTLGKETQYF
17	.	TRBV23-1	.	TRBJ1-4	TGCGCCAGCAGTCAATCGATGGGGGGGGCTCGAAGTGAAAAACTGTTTTTT	CASSQSMGGARSEKLFF
13	.	TRBV7-2	.	TRBJ1-2	TGTGCCAGCAGCTTAGCCCACAACTATGGCTACACCTTC	CASSLAHNYGYTF
13	TRBD2	TRBV18	.	TRBJ2-7	TGTGCCAGCTCATCTAGCGGGAGCTACGAGCAGTACTTC	CASSSSGSYEQYF
15	.	TRBV25-1	.	TRBJ1-3	TGTGCCAGCTCACAGGGTCCTTCCTCTGGAAACACCATATATTTT	CASSQGPSSGNTIYF
14	.	TRBV27	.	TRBJ2-3	TGTGCCAGCAGTTCCCAGACTTTTCCAGATACGCAGTATTTT	CASSSQTFPDTQYF
16	.	TRBV4-2	.	TRBJ2-3	TGTGCCAGCAGCCAAGGTGGGATTAACTCTGGAAATACGCAGTATTTT	CASSQGGINSGNTQYF
12	.	TRBV7-2	few	TRBJ1-2	TGTGCCAGCAGTTTATACAGGGATGGCTACACCTTC	CASSLYRDGYTF
17	TRBD2	TRBV4-2	.	TRBJ2-5	TGTGCCAGCAGCCAAGATCGCCCAGCGGGAGGCAAAGAGACCCAGTACTTC	CASSQDRPAGGKETQYF
13	.	TRBV10-3	.	TRBJ2-7	TGTGCCATCAGTGAGTCAGGGGACTACGAGCAGTACTTC	CAISESGDYEQYF
14	.	TRBV2	.	TRBJ2-3	TGTGCCAGCTCAGTGGTGGGGTCGGGATATACGCAGTATTTT	CASSVVGSGYTQYF
19	.	TRBV9	.	TRBJ2-4	TGTGCCAGCAGCCCCTTGGGTGGTGGGGGAAGAGGGGCCAAAAACATTCAGTACTTC	CASSPLGGGGRGAKNIQYF
13	TRBD1	TRBV18	.	TRBJ2-7	TGTGCCAGCTCACCGGGACAGATCTACGAGCAGTACTTC	CASSPGQIYEQYF
16	TRBD2	TRBV5-1	.	TRBJ2-5	TGCGCCAGCAGCACAGGGACTAGCGGGGGGTCCGAGACCCAGTACTTC	CASSTGTSGGSETQYF
18	TRBD2	TRBV9	.	TRBJ2-1	TGTGCCAGCAGCGTAGCTATGGCTAGCGGGGGGGCCTACAATGAGCAGTTCTTC	CASSVAMASGGAYNEQFF
15	.	TRBV7-2	.	TRBJ2-7	TGTGCCAGCAGCCTTTCGAGGCCCATCTCCTACGAGCAGTACTTC	CASSLSRPISYEQYF
15	.	TRBV6-5	.	TRBJ1-3	TGTGCCAGCAGTTATCGTCGGATTACTGGAAACACCATATATTTT	CASSYRRITGNTIYF
12	.	TRBV28	.	TRBJ1-1	TGTGCCAGCAGTTTGCTGAACACTGAAGCTTTCTTT	CASSLLNTEAFF
18	TRBD2	TRBV5-4	.	TRBJ2-2	TGTGCCAGCAGCGGCCCCCTCAGCGGGGGACCGAACACCGGGGAGCTGTTTTTT	CASSGPLSGGPNTGELFF
13	.	TRBV28	.	TRBJ2-7	TGTGCCAGCAGTAGACGGACCCCCTACGAGCAGTACTTC	CASSRRTPYEQYF
13	.	TRBV2	.	TRBJ2-7	TGTGCCAGCAGTGTCGGGGGCACCTACGAGCAGTACTTC	CASSVGGTYEQYF
14	.	TRBV11-2	few	TRBJ1-1	TGTGCCAGCAGCTTAGATCGCCACAGTGATGAAGCTTTCTTT	CASSLDRHSDEAFF
13	.	TRBV30	.	TRBJ1-1	TGTGCCTGGAGTGATCAAATGAACACTGAAGCTTTCTTT	CAWSDQMNTEAFF
18	TRBD1	TRBV5-1	.	TRBJ2-2	TGCGCCAGCAGCTCGGGACAGGAGACACTATTCAACACCGGGGAGCTGTTTTTT	CASSSGQETLFNTGELFF
14	.	TRBV30	.	TRBJ1-3	TGTGCCTTCTCGGGGGGGGCAGCTGGAAACACCATATATTTT	CAFSGGAAGNTIYF
18	TRBD2	TRBV19	.	TRBJ2-1	TGTGCCAGTAGTATTCGGCCCACCGGCGGGGGGCCCTACAATGAGCAGTTCTTC	CASSIRPTGGGPYNEQFF
13	.	TRBV7-9	few	TRBJ2-7	TGTGCCAGCAGCCTCCTCCCTCTAGAGGAGCAGTACTTC	CASSLLPLEEQYF
15	.	TRBV2	.	TRBJ1-5	TGTGCCAGCACCCGGACCCAGTATAGCAATCAGCCCCAGCATTTT	CASTRTQYSNQPQHF
16	.	TRBV28	.	TRBJ1-1	TGTGCCAGCAGTTTTCCAGGGGCGAACTTGAACACTGAAGCTTTCTTT	CASSFPGANLNTEAFF
15	TRBD1	TRBV5-1	.	TRBJ2-1	TGCGCCAGCAGCTTGGCTGGGACAGGGGGGAATGAGCAGTTCTTC	CASSLAGTGGNEQFF
13	.	TRBV7-2	.	TRBJ2-7	TGTGCCAGCAGCCCTCAGATGTCTTACGAGCAGTACTTC	CASSPQMSYEQYF
12	.	TRBV5-4	.	TRBJ1-1	TGTGCCTGTTCCAGGGCAAACACTGAAGCTTTCTTT	CACSRANTEAFF
14	.	TRBV7-2	.	TRBJ2-5	TGTGCCAGCAGCTTAGTGACAGAACAAGAGACCCAGTACTTC	CASSLVTEQETQYF
15	.	TRBV7-9	.	TRBJ2-3	TGTGCCAGCAGCCACCGGGAGCCGAACACAGATACGCAGTATTTT	CASSHREPNTDTQYF
15	.	TRBV6-1	.	TRBJ1-5	TGTGCCAGCAGTCTACAGGGATCTGGCAATCAGCCCCAGCATTTT	CASSLQGSGNQPQHF
14	.	TRBV7-9	.	TRBJ2-2	TGTGCCAGCAGCTGGGGTGTAGACACCGGGGAGCTGTTTTTT	CASSWGVDTGELFF
15	.	TRBV5-1	few	TRBJ2-2	TGCGCCAGCAGCTTGGGGGAAGCTGAGGTCGGGGAGCTGTTTTTT	CASSLGEAEVGELFF
12	.	TRBV11-1	once	TRBJ2-3	TGTGCCAGCAGCTCAACTACGGATACGCAGTATTTT	CASSSTTDTQYF
16	.	TRBV28	.	TRBJ1-5	TGTGCCAGCAGTTTATTTCCCCGCAGGGGTGGTCAGCCCCAGCATTTT	CASSLFPRRGGQPQHF
14	.	TRBV21-1	.	TRBJ1-1	TGTGCCAGCAGCAAAATGGGACAGATCACTGAAGCTTTCTTT	CASSKMGQITEAFF
15	TRBD1	TRBV19	.	TRBJ1-5	TGTGCCAGTAGTATAACGGGACAGTCGTTTCAGCCCCAGCATTTT	CASSITGQSFQPQHF
15	.	TRBV5-1	.	TRBJ2-5	TGCGCCAGCAGCTTGGCCGGCGGCTTCCAAGAGACCCAGTACTTC	CASSLAGGFQETQYF
14	.	TRBV10-3	.	TRBJ1-1	TGTGCCATCGCCGGGACGGCCATGAACACTGAAGCTTTCTTT	CAIAGTAMNTEAFF